This entry concerns a single T cell receptor (beta chain). The antigen is undetermined. This entry belongs to a study of beta chain features in type 1 diabetes. Investigators reverse transcribed all isolated RNA, so they sequenced expressed TCRB transcripts. The assay was immunoSEQ multiplex PCR, and TCRdb's table has in-frame clones only and misses some. Of a few hundred thousand clones in the sample, 13% were seen once. Overall study results and limits: Small HLA sub-analyses could not settle whether HLA shapes TCRB rearrangement. Shortening that was moderate but significant affected the TCRB CDR3s of Type 1 diabetes patients in all four CD4+ subsets. Among patients, naive, central memory and Treg TCRB repertoires appeared more similar than among healthy donors.

The junction had 6 bases not matched to a gene; V was cut back by 4 bases and J by 1 base. The CDR3 is 17 residues long. Germline-derived CDR1 and CDR2 are SGHRS and YFSETQ. The V call is TRBV5-1, the J call TRBJ2-6; 9 bases are shared with TRBD2. The sequenced material came from naive CD4+ T cells from blood. The TCR sequence derives from a young woman with type 1 diabetes. This CDR3 reads CASSGPAGGSGANVLTF. The CDR3 nucleotides are TGCGCCAGCAGCGGCCCGGCGGGAGGGTCTGGGGCCAACGTCCTGACTTTC. The whole variable domain, filled in from reference TRBV5-1 and TRBJ2-6, reads KAGVTQTPRYLIKTRGQQVTLSCSPISGHRSVSWYQQTPGQGLQFLFEYFSETQRNKGNFPGRFSGRQFSNSRSEMNVSTLELGDSALYLCASSGPAGGSGANVLTFGAGSRLTVL.